The entry below describes one T cell receptor beta chain. Its antigen is as yet unknown. One end of the junction does not line up with germline, which may come from a read error. The CDR3 has 15 amino acids. Per germline, CDR1 SGDLS and CDR2 YYNGEE. PCR amplification relied on 60 Vbeta primers (plus 13 Jbeta primers). TCRdb's copy holds only in-frame clones and misses some; the assay was immunoSEQ multiplex PCR. The table lists under 150,000 clones, 65% to 85% of them singletons. This entry comes from a study of cytomegalovirus exposure and HLA in healthy donors. Study conclusions and caveats: Per a prior analysis, the majority of TCR beta V segments were productive roughly 87% or roughly 30% of the time. Rarity held for most TCR sequences, but there were some public TCRs that occurred in many donors.

Sequenced sample: PBMCs. The rearrangement joins TRBV9 to TRBJ1-6, with 10 bases lining up with TRBD1. The sequence came from a woman aged 40 to 55 in good health and CMV-seropositive. This CDR3 is CAGSARDRGGSPLHF. In nucleotides, the CDR3 is TGTGCCGGCAGCGCACGGGACAGGGGAGGATCACCCCTCCACTTT.